A single sample gave rise to the 11 T cell receptor beta chains below, sequenced in a study of shared T cell receptors in the human thymus. Profiling relied on immunoSEQ multiplex PCR, and the TCRdb table lists in-frame clones only, not all of them. Of hundreds of thousands of clones in the sample, roughly 94% were seen once. Sequencing was carried out using thymocytes. The receptor set was obtained from a human donor.

In this sample, this clone turned up once. V gene TRBV19 combines with J gene TRBJ1-3; 8 bases agree with TRBD1. CDR1 and CDR2 (germline): LNHDA, SQIVND (reference sequence). V lost 10 bases and J lost 0; bases outside the gene matches: 17. The CDR3 is 18 amino acids. CDR3 loop: CATTNPRQQGVSGNTIYF. The CDR3 nucleotides read TGTGCCACTACTAACCCACGTCAACAGGGGGTCTCTGGAAACACCATATATTTT.

The rearrangement links TRBV30 to TRBJ1-5; D is unresolved. Germline V gives CDR1 GTSNPN, CDR2 SVGIG (reference sequence). The CDR3 has 13 residues. Deletions cut 1 base from V and 6 bases from J, with 10 bases between. The CDR3 sequence is CAWSGRSSQPQHF. Written as DNA, the CDR3 is TGTGCCTGGAGTGGACGGTCAAGTCAGCCCCAGCATTTT.

V usage is TRBV7-3 and J usage is TRBJ2-1, with no clear D. Trimming cost V 2 bases and J 6 bases, with 17 bases left between them. The CDR3 runs to 16 residues. In germline, CDR1 is SGHTA, CDR2 FQGTGA. CDR3 in DNA: TGTGCCAGCAGCTTACCTCGTGAAGTCCTTCGCAATGAGCAGTTCTTC. Translated, it gives CASSLPREVLRNEQFF.

This rearrangement joins TRBV14 to TRBJ2-7; TRBD1 agrees at 7 bases. CDR1 and CDR2 (germline): SGHDN, FVKESK. The CDR3 loop spans 15 amino acids. J was trimmed by 7 bases and V by 0 bases; bases with no gene match: 9. In DNA form, the CDR3 reads TGTGCCAGCAGCCAAGATCACAACAGGGGAAGGGAGCAGTACTTC. Protein sequence: CASSQDHNRGREQYF.

This clone was recorded only once. The V call is TRBV7-8, the J call TRBJ2-1; D may be TRBD1 or TRBD2 (6 bases each). This CDR3 contains 17 residues. Trimming left V 7 bases short and J 1 base short, with 20 bases between. Germline CDR1 is SGHVS and CDR2 is FQNEAQ. The CDR3 spells CASIEKIQGGSYNEQFF. The CDR3 region has the DNA TGTGCCAGCATCGAAAAAATACAGGGAGGATCCTACAATGAGCAGTTCTTC.

This chain connects TRBV7-2 to TRBJ1-3; D might be TRBD1 (5 bases). V was clipped by 4 bases and J by 0 bases, with 19 bases between them. From germline, CDR1 is SGHTA and CDR2 FQGNSA. There are 18 residues in the CDR3. CDR3 sequence reads: CASSWGGKVRNSGNTIYF. The CDR3 bases are TGTGCCAGCAGCTGGGGGGGAAAGGTCCGAAACTCTGGAAACACCATATATTTT. The entire variable domain, with the rest obtained from reference TRBV7-2 and TRBJ1-3, is as follows: GAGVSQSPSNKVTEKGKDVELRCDPISGHTALYWYRQSLGQGLEFLIYFQGNSAPDKSGLPSDRFSAERTGGSVSTLTIQRTQQEDSAVYLCASSWGGKVRNSGNTIYFGEGSWLTVV.

This sequence joins TRBV14 and TRBJ2-7, with TRBD1 matching 7 bases. CDR1 SGHDN and CDR2 FVKESK come from the germline V gene. This CDR3 spans 15 amino acids. V was clipped by 4 bases and J by 2 bases; unmatched bases: 8. CDR3 in DNA: TGTGCCAGCAGCCCCACAGGGGAAGGGACCTACGAGCAGTACTTC. It codes for CASSPTGEGTYEQYF.

The V and J genes are TRBV19 and TRBJ2-1, with D perhaps matching TRBD1 or TRBD2 (5 bases each). CDR3 size: 12 residues. V was cut by 6 bases and J by 7 bases, with 10 bases left in between. CDR1 is LNHDA, CDR2 SQIVND, per germline (reference sequence). As DNA, the CDR3 is TGTGCCAGTAGCCACGGGACGAATGAGCAGTTCTTC. Translation: CASSHGTNEQFF. Filled out from reference TRBV19 and TRBJ2-1, the complete variable domain reads DGGITQSPKYLFRKEGQNVTLSCEQNLNHDAMYWYRQDPGQGLRLIYYSQIVNDFQKGDIAEGYSVSREKKESFPLTVTSAQKNPTAFYLCASSHGTNEQFFGPGTRLTVL.

The genes are TRBV5-1 and TRBJ2-5; possibly TRBD2 for D (6 bases). The CDR3 runs 17 residues. From germline, CDR1 is SGHRS and CDR2 YFSETQ. Trimming left V 4 bases short and J 0 bases short, with 19 bases between. This CDR3 reads CASSPTLTRAYQETQYF. CDR3 DNA sequence: TGCGCCAGCAGCCCCACCCTGACTAGGGCCTACCAAGAGACCCAGTACTTC.

CDR3 amino acids: CASSEGGLIQYF. CDR3 DNA: TGCGCCAGCAGCGAGGGAGGCCTTATTCAGTACTTC. The chain carries TRBV5-1 and TRBJ2-4; D may be TRBD2 (6 bases). CDR1 and CDR2 (germline): SGHRS, YFSETQ. This CDR3 is built from 12 residues. V lost 4 bases, J lost 10 bases, and 12 bases lay in between. The full variable domain, in which reference TRBV5-1 and TRBJ2-4 provide the parts outside the CDR3, is KAGVTQTPRYLIKTRGQQVTLSCSPISGHRSVSWYQQTPGQGLQFLFEYFSETQRNKGNFPGRFSGRQFSNSRSEMNVSTLELGDSALYLCASSEGGLIQYFGAGTRLSVL.

This clone was observed once. CDR3 amino acids: CASSPPAGNNQPQHF. CDR3 DNA: TGTGCCAGCTCACCACCAGCGGGGAACAATCAGCCCCAGCATTTT. V usage is TRBV18 and J usage is TRBJ1-5; D remains unclear. This CDR3 contains 15 residues. CDR1 KGHSH and CDR2 LQKENI come from the germline V gene. Trimming left V 0 bases short and J 3 bases short, with 9 bases between.